The entry that follows covers one T cell receptor (beta chain) sequence. The sample belongs to a study of blood T cell repertoires in COVID-19. V gave up 4 bases and J gave up 1 base; unmatched junction bases: 3. CDR3 length: 14 residues. CDR1 is MGHRA and CDR2 is YSYEKL in the germline V gene. The method was immunoSEQ multiplex PCR; TCRdb's version includes in-frame clones alone and lacks a portion of them. The repertoire holds 150,000 to 200,000 clones, with 86% as singletons. This sequence joins TRBV4-1 and TRBJ2-5; 7 bases align to TRBD1. The TCR comes from a man aged 18 to 35 with acute or convalescent COVID-19. What was sequenced was peripheral blood. The CDR3 sequence is CASSPGDSQETQYF. CDR3 nucleotide sequence: TGCGCCAGCAGCCCAGGGGACAGCCAAGAGACCCAGTACTTC.